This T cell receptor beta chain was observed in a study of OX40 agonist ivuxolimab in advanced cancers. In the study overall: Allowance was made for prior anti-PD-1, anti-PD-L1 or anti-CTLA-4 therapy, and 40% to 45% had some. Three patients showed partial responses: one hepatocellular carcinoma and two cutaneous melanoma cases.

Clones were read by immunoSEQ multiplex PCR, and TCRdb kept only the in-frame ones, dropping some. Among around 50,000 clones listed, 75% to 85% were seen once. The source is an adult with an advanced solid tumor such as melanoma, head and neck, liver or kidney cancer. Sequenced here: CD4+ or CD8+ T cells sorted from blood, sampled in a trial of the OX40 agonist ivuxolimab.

The CDR3 protein is CASSITGEGNIQYF. The DNA for the CDR3 is TGTGCCAGTAGTATAACTGGTGAGGGAAACATTCAGTACTTC. The chain uses TRBV19 and TRBJ2-4, with D tentatively TRBD2 (5 bases). Germline lookup yields CDR1 LNHDA and CDR2 SQIVND (reference sequence). The CDR3 length is 14 residues. Between the trimmed V and J ends, which lost 2 bases and 6 bases, there was a span of 11 bases.